This entry lists 28 T cell receptor beta chains sequenced from one sample in a study of radiotherapy plus CTLA-4 blockade in lung cancer. TCRdb's table, derived via immunoSEQ multiplex PCR, lists solely in-frame clones and lacks some. The sample shows about 31,000 clones, approximately 78% of them seen only once. The sample here was peripheral blood, taken from a patient treated with radiotherapy plus ipilimumab. The receptors derive from a human donor with non-small cell lung cancer who had stable disease on radiotherapy plus ipilimumab.

V and J are TRBV30 and TRBJ1-5; 7 bases match TRBD1. The J segment lost 2 bases and the V segment lost 2 bases, leaving 6 bases of the junction unmatched. Germline CDR1 is GTSNPN and CDR2 is SVGIG (reference sequence). The CDR3 spans 15 residues. DNA of the CDR3: TGTGCCTGGAGTCTTGGAGGGACAGGCAATCAGCCCCAGCATTTT. The encoded protein is CAWSLGGTGNQPQHF.

The chain recombines TRBV28 with TRBJ1-1; no clear D gene. Trimming took 2 bases from V and 8 from J, leaving 12 bases between them. Germline-derived CDR1 and CDR2 are MDHEN and SYDVKM. The CDR3 loop spans 13 amino acids. The CDR3 here is CASSLTLAPEAFF. The CDR3 DNA reads as TGTGCCAGCAGTTTAACCCTAGCCCCCGAAGCTTTCTTT.

V usage is TRBV2 and J usage is TRBJ1-4; 7 positions agree with TRBD1. Germline V CDR1 and CDR2: SNHLY, FYNNEI. CDR3 length: 15 residues. With 4 bases clipped from V and 5 bases from J, the junction kept 7 bases outside the gene matches. CDR3 DNA sequence: TGTGCCAGCAGTGGCCCGGGACAGAAGAATGAAAAACTGTTTTTT. It is translated as CASSGPGQKNEKLFF.

The chain has TRBV27 and TRBJ1-2; TRBD1 might be the D (5 bases). V dropped 2 bases and J dropped 3 bases, with 10 bases sitting between them. CDR3 length: 14 residues. Germline V lookup: CDR1 MNHEY, CDR2 SMNVEV (reference sequence). The CDR3 sequence: CASSLGTPDYGYTF. The CDR3 nucleotides are TGTGCCAGCAGTTTAGGGACTCCCGACTATGGCTACACCTTC.

The rearrangement joins TRBV4-2 to TRBJ2-1; 11 bases align to TRBD2. The germline gives CDR1 LGHNA, CDR2 YNFKEQ. Trimming cost V 6 bases and J 3 bases; bases outside gene matches: 10. The CDR3 sequence is 17 residues long. In DNA, the CDR3 is TGTGCCAGCAGTCGGGCTAGCGGGGGGTCCAACTACAATGAGCAGTTCTTC. Translating it yields CASSRASGGSNYNEQFF.

The chain carries TRBV5-1 and TRBJ1-1; no firm D call. The CDR3 loop spans 11 amino acids. The germline gives CDR1 SGHRS, CDR2 YFSETQ. The V gene lost 3 bases and the J gene lost 6 bases, with 6 bases spanning the gap. This CDR3 reads CASSYEAEAFF. The CDR3 DNA reads as TGCGCCAGCAGCTATGAAGCTGAAGCTTTCTTT.

The V call is TRBV5-4, the J call TRBJ2-3; 8 nucleotides line up with TRBD2. The V segment lost 4 bases and the J segment 4 bases; nucleotides outside the gene matches: 14. Germline CDR1 is SGHNT and CDR2 is YYREEE (reference sequence). The CDR3 totals 17 residues. The CDR3 nucleotides read TGTGCCAGCAGCGCCGGGAAACGGGGGGGCCCCTCAGATACGCAGTATTTT. Translating gives CASSAGKRGGPSDTQYF.

The rearrangement joins TRBV21-1 to TRBJ2-1; the table's D call TRBD1 went unverified against the DNA. TRBV21-1 counts as a pseudogene. There are 15 residues in the CDR3. CDR3 sequence reads: CASSKFWAIHNEQFF. CDR3 DNA sequence: TGTGCCAGCAGCAAGTTCTGGGCGATTCACAATGAGCAGTTCTTC.

This clone was seen just once. This rearrangement joins TRBV18 to TRBJ2-7; 8 positions agree with TRBD1. Germline V gene lookup returns CDR1 KGHSH and CDR2 LQKENI. J gave up 4 bases and V 0 bases, and 5 bases lay outside the gene matches. The CDR3 loop spans 15 amino acids. CDR3 protein: CASSPPRQGFYEQYF. The CDR3 bases are TGTGCCAGCTCACCACCGAGACAGGGGTTTTACGAGCAGTACTTC.

In this sample, this clone turned up a few times. The rearrangement links TRBV9 to TRBJ1-1, with D unresolved. Germline CDR1 and CDR2: SGDLS and YYNGEE. This CDR3 has 14 residues. With 2 bases removed from V and 1 base from J, the gap between germline ends came to 9 bases. The CDR3 region has the DNA TGTGCCAGCAGCGTGATCGACACGAACACTGAAGCTTTCTTT. Its translation: CASSVIDTNTEAFF.

This clone was seen a single time. This chain joins TRBV6-1 and TRBJ2-1; D may be TRBD1 (6 bases). Germline loops: CDR1 MNHNS, CDR2 SASEGT. The CDR3 contains 12 residues. Deletions cut 5 bases from V and 10 bases from J, with 12 bases between. The CDR3 coding sequence is TGTGCCAGCAGTAGGGGGAGCGCAGAGCAGTTCTTC. Translated, it gives CASSRGSAEQFF.

V gene TRBV10-3 combines with J gene TRBJ1-5; perhaps TRBD1 as D (5 bases). V was shortened by 2 bases and J by 2 bases, with 16 bases between the two germline ends. The CDR3 is 17 residues long. Germline lookup yields CDR1 ENHRY and CDR2 SYGVKD. The CDR3 DNA reads as TGTGCCATCAGTGAGGGGGACCGAGGGCCGGGCAATCAGCCCCAGCATTTT. It encodes CAISEGDRGPGNQPQHF.

The CDR3 DNA is TGTGCCAGCAGCTTTGGTCGCAGGGGCGGCAATCAGCCCCAGCATTTT. Residues: CASSFGRRGGNQPQHF. The rearrangement uses TRBV5-6 and TRBJ1-5, with D possibly TRBD1 on 6 matching bases. CDR3 length equals 16 residues. CDR1 is SGHDT and CDR2 is YYEEEE in the germline V gene. V was shortened by 2 bases and J by 2 bases, with 14 bases between the two germline ends.

This chain joins TRBV28 and TRBJ1-3, with D uncertain. Germline CDR1 reads MDHEN; CDR2 reads SYDVKM. The CDR3 extends over 14 amino acids. The V and J ends lost 7 bases and 2 bases respectively, with 12 bases between them. The CDR3, as DNA: TGTGCCAGCATCCGGAGGCAGGCTGGAAACACCATATATTTT. The encoded protein is CASIRRQAGNTIYF.

The rearrangement joins TRBV11-2 to TRBJ1-1; weak D call: TRBD1 (5 bases). CDR3 length equals 17 residues. Germline CDR1 reads SGHAT; CDR2 reads FQNNGV. V lost 1 base and J 3 bases, leaving 18 bases between the germline ends. The CDR3 reads CASSLVQGGVRYTEAFF. Written as DNA, the CDR3 is TGTGCCAGCAGCTTAGTTCAGGGTGGGGTCCGGTACACTGAAGCTTTCTTT. Full variable domain (rest looked up from reference TRBV11-2 and TRBJ1-1): EAGVAQSPRYKIIEKRQSVAFWCNPISGHATLYWYQQILGQGPKLLIQFQNNGVVDDSQLPKDRFSAERLKGVDSTLKIQPAKLEDSAVYLCASSLVQGGVRYTEAFFGQGTRLTVV.

The sample holds a few counts of this clone. The chain links TRBV7-9 to TRBJ1-1; 10 positions agree with TRBD1. From germline, CDR1 is SEHNR and CDR2 FQNEAQ (reference sequence). This CDR3 is built from 14 residues. V dropped 5 bases and J dropped 1; count of bases not matched to a gene: 1. CDR3 in amino acids: CASSGTGANTEAFF. The CDR3 bases are TGTGCCAGCAGCGGGACAGGGGCGAACACTGAAGCTTTCTTT.

This clone was seen only once. Other DNA sequences in this specimen translate into the identical CDR3. This chain connects TRBV10-3 to TRBJ2-1, with 9 positions matching TRBD1. V was pared by 2 bases and J by 2 bases, with 4 bases of the junction left unmatched. The length of the CDR3 is 16 residues. CDR1 is ENHRY, CDR2 SYGVKD, per germline. The CDR3 loop reads CAISELTGGPYNEQFF. The CDR3 coding sequence is TGTGCCATCAGTGAGCTGACAGGGGGGCCCTACAATGAGCAGTTCTTC.

V usage is TRBV19 and J usage is TRBJ1-5, with D possibly TRBD1 on 6 matching bases. The CDR3 extends over 15 amino acids. The V end lost 7 bases, the J end lost 0 bases, and 13 bases lay between the germline ends. CDR1 is LNHDA, CDR2 SQIVND, per germline (reference sequence). The CDR3 sequence is CASTKARGSNQPQHF. CDR3 in DNA: TGTGCCAGTACCAAAGCCAGGGGTAGCAATCAGCCCCAGCATTTT.

V usage is TRBV6-5 and J usage is TRBJ1-4; TRBD1 matches 7 bases. The V gene's germline CDR1 is MNHEY and CDR2 SVGAGI. V shed 6 bases, J shed 10 bases, and the junction held 8 bases outside the gene matches. This CDR3 comprises 13 residues. In DNA, the CDR3 is TGTGCCAGCAGACCGGACAGGACAGGAAAACTGTTTTTT. It encodes CASRPDRTGKLFF.

The rearrangement links TRBV29-1 to TRBJ1-1; no definite D call. Between the trimmed V and J ends, which lost 5 bases and 1 base, there was a span of 2 bases. The germline CDR1 and CDR2 sequences are SQVTM and ANQGSEA. The length of the CDR3 is 10 residues. In DNA, the CDR3 is TGCAGCGTTAAGAACACTGAAGCTTTCTTT. This codes for CSVKNTEAFF. Together with reference TRBV29-1 and TRBJ1-1, the CDR3 gives the full variable domain: SAVISQKPSRDICQRGTSLTIQCQVDSQVTMMFWYRQQPGQSLTLIATANQGSEATYESGFVIDKFPISRPNLTFSTLTVSNMSPEDSSIYLCSVKNTEAFFGQGTRLTVV.

This clone is a singleton in its sample. The chain employs TRBV5-5 and TRBJ1-5, with 10 positions matching TRBD1. From germline, CDR1 is SGHKS and CDR2 YYEKEE (reference sequence). V lost 2 bases and J lost 6; bases outside the gene matches: 5. The CDR3 is 15 residues long. The CDR3 reads CASSFLGQGIQPQHF. The CDR3 DNA reads as TGTGCCAGCAGCTTTTTGGGACAGGGGATTCAGCCCCAGCATTTT.

The chain carries TRBV6-5 and TRBJ1-5, with a tentative D call TRBD1 (6 bases). Trimming shortened V by 5 bases and J by 2 bases, and 7 bases separated the two germline ends. The CDR3 has 13 residues. Germline assignment: CDR1 MNHEY and CDR2 SVGAGI. The CDR3 here is CASSNRGNQPQHF. CDR3 nucleotides: TGTGCCAGCAGTAACAGGGGCAATCAGCCCCAGCATTTT.

This chain uses TRBV18 with TRBJ1-4; D is ambiguous. With 2 bases removed from V and 8 bases from J, the gap between germline ends came to 12 bases. The V gene's germline CDR1 is KGHSH and CDR2 LQKENI. The CDR3 length is 14 residues. The CDR3 DNA reads as TGTGCCAGCTCACCATCATCCTCGCGCGAAAAACTGTTTTTT. It codes for CASSPSSSREKLFF.

This chain connects TRBV7-6 to TRBJ2-5; D not certain. This CDR3 has 14 amino acids. Germline CDR1 is SGHVS and CDR2 is FNYEAQ. V gave up 5 bases and J gave up 1 base, with 11 bases separating them. CDR3 sequence (DNA): TGTGCCAGCAGCCCCACCAGCTTCCAAGAGACCCAGTACTTC. Translated, it gives CASSPTSFQETQYF.

This clone occurred a few times. The sample contains more than one DNA sequence encoding this CDR3. The rearrangement joins TRBV6-1 to TRBJ1-5; D remains unclear. V was clipped by 3 bases and J by 6 bases, with 9 bases between them. Germline loops: CDR1 MNHNS, CDR2 SASEGT. The CDR3 covers 13 residues. CDR3 bases: TGTGCCAGCAGTGACGCGGTGTCTCAGCCCCAGCATTTT. Translation gives CASSDAVSQPQHF.

The CDR3 protein is CASSFPGTIKNIQYF. The CDR3 DNA reads TGTGCCAGCAGCTTTCCCGGGACTATCAAAAACATTCAGTACTTC. The gene calls are TRBV7-2 and TRBJ2-4; 7 bases align to TRBD2. With V trimmed by 3 bases and J by 3 bases, 5 bases remained unmatched. CDR1 and CDR2 from the germline V gene are SGHTA and FQGNSA. The CDR3 is made up of 15 amino acids.

The genes are TRBV5-1 and TRBJ2-7; D is unclear. The CDR3 runs 14 residues. With 5 bases removed from V and 2 bases from J, the gap between germline ends came to 14 bases. Germline-derived CDR1 and CDR2 are SGHRS and YFSETQ. The CDR3, as DNA: TGCGCCAGCAGTTCGTTGGACGGTGCCTACGAGCAGTACTTC. Its protein product is CASSSLDGAYEQYF.

This clone ranks as medium-sized. The J gene is TRBJ1-3, the V gene TRBV6-5; D might be TRBD1 (6 bases). CDR1 is MNHEY, CDR2 SVGAGI, per germline. V was trimmed by 6 bases and J by 3 bases, leaving 9 bases between them. This CDR3 contains 13 residues. In DNA, the CDR3 is TGTGCCAGCAGCAAGGGGGATGGAAACACCATATATTTT. This translates into CASSKGDGNTIYF.